In its sample, the clone carrying this T cell receptor (beta chain) was seen a few times. The data stem from a study of blood T cell repertoires in COVID-19. Study background: COVID-19 samples, acute and convalescent, were from the United States, Italy and Spain. In each case, the material was cDNA or gDNA derived from T cells, B-cell-depleted T cells, or PBMCs.

From germline, CDR1 is SGHRS and CDR2 YFSETQ. V lost 0 bases and J 3 bases, leaving 7 bases between the germline ends. CDR3 size: 13 residues. The table came from immunoSEQ multiplex PCR; TCRdb's copy has only in-frame clones and leaves some out. The sample includes around 200,000 clones, approximately 82% of them seen just once. This TCR was recovered from a man between 50 and 59 years old with active or convalescent COVID-19. Sequencing was done on a sample of peripheral blood. The chain is built from TRBV5-1 and TRBJ2-7; D unresolved. DNA for the CDR3: TGCGCCAGCAGCTTGGATACTGGCTACGAGCAGTACTTC. Its protein is CASSLDTGYEQYF.